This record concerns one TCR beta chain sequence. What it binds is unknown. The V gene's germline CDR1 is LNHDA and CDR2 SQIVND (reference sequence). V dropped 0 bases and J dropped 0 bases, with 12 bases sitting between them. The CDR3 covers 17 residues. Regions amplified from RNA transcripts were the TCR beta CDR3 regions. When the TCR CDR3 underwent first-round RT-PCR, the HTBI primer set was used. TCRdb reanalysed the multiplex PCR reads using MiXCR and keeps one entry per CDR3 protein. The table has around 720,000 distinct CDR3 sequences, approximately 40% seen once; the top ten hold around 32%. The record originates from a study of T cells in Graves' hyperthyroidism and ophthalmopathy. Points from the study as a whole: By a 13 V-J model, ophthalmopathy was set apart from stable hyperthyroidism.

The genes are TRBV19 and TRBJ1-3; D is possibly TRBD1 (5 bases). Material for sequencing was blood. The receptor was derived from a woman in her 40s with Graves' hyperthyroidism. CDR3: CASSIEPTDYSGNTIYF. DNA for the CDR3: TGTGCCAGTAGTATAGAACCGACAGACTACTCTGGAAACACCATATATTTT.